Each of the 15 T cell receptor beta chains below was sequenced from the same sample in a study of T cells after yellow fever vaccination (dated by TCRdb to about 2019). The library was made by 5' RACE. Data came from an Illumina NovaSeq 6000. The raw public data were reprocessed by TCRdb itself: fastp quality trimming at Q25, MiXCR clonotype calling, in-frame beta chains only. When rows share a CDR3 protein, they turn into one entry using the most common DNA and genes. The sample has under 200,000 distinct CDR3 sequences on record, roughly 11% of them singletons. Around 34% of the sample belongs to the ten largest clones. Interpreted using the paper, the treatment or condition label stands for: live attenuated yellow fever vaccine strain. The specimen was CD8+ T cells sorted from PBMCs, collected 15 days after the yellow fever booster vaccination. Receptors originate from a man younger than 35 who received the YFV17D yellow fever vaccine.

This sequence joins TRBV19 and TRBJ1-1, with D maybe TRBD1 (5 bases). Germline CDR1 is LNHDA and CDR2 is SQIVND (reference sequence). This CDR3 has 15 residues. V lost 1 base and J 4 bases, leaving 13 bases between the germline ends. CDR3 DNA: TGTGCCAGTAGTATAGGGGTCGCAGGGCCCACTGAAGCTTTCTTT. Translating it yields CASSIGVAGPTEAFF.

This clonotype was found a few times. This chain links TRBV7-2 with TRBJ2-1; TRBD2 matches 11 bases. V lost 6 bases, J lost 5 bases, and 12 bases stayed unmatched. The CDR3 has 17 amino acids. The V gene's germline CDR1 is SGHTA and CDR2 FQGNSA. The CDR3: CASSPKTSGAINNEQFF. The CDR3 DNA reads TGTGCCAGCAGTCCCAAGACTAGCGGGGCCATTAACAATGAGCAGTTCTTC.

The J gene is TRBJ1-6, the V gene TRBV10-3; D is possibly TRBD1 (6 bases). Germline assignment: CDR1 ENHRY and CDR2 SYGVKD. Trimming pared 2 bases from V and 9 bases from J, leaving 11 bases between. This CDR3 comprises 14 residues. The CDR3 nucleotides read TGTGCCATCAGTGAGACAACAGGGTCTTCACCCCTCCACTTT. Encoded protein: CAISETTGSSPLHF.

The chain employs TRBV27 and TRBJ2-5, with D perhaps TRBD2 (6 bases). The CDR3 length is 14 residues. Trimming shortened V by 6 bases and J by 2 bases, and 13 bases separated the two germline ends. Germline CDR1 and CDR2: MNHEY and SMNVEV (reference sequence). The CDR3 DNA sequence: TGTGCCAGCAGAGGTTACGGACTACAAGAGACCCAGTACTTC. It yields the protein CASRGYGLQETQYF.

V usage is TRBV7-9 and J usage is TRBJ2-7; D uncertain. V shed 5 bases and J shed 0 bases, with 11 bases lying between them. Germline CDR1 is SEHNR and CDR2 is FQNEAQ (reference sequence). The CDR3 extends over 14 amino acids. The CDR3 sequence is CASSTGSSSYEQYF. CDR3 DNA sequence: TGTGCCAGCAGCACGGGTTCCAGCTCCTACGAGCAGTACTTC.

Within the sample, this clonotype is medium-sized. The chain links TRBV20-1 to TRBJ2-1, with D hard to call. V lost 0 bases to trimming and J lost 0 bases, with 9 bases between them. The CDR3 runs 15 residues. Germline CDR1 and CDR2: DFQATT and SNEGSKA (reference sequence). In DNA, the CDR3 is TGCAGTGCTAGAGATTTGACCACCTCCTACAATGAGCAGTTCTTC. Translating it yields CSARDLTTSYNEQFF.

The sample holds a few counts of this clonotype. The J gene is TRBJ2-1, the V gene TRBV7-3, with 10 bases fitting TRBD1. The V and J ends lost 5 bases and 7 bases, in that order; junction bases with no gene match: 5. The CDR3 length is 14 residues. Germline loops: CDR1 SGHTA, CDR2 FQGTGA. CDR3 amino acids: CASSNRDRGNEQFF. The CDR3 DNA follows: TGTGCCAGCAGCAACCGGGACAGGGGTAATGAGCAGTTCTTC.

The J gene is TRBJ2-3, the V gene TRBV12-3 or TRBV12-4, with D tentatively TRBD1 (5 bases). With 4 bases removed from V and 6 bases from J, the gap between germline ends came to 17 bases. The CDR3 extends over 15 amino acids. The CDR3 DNA reads as TGTGCCAGCAGTTCCACCTTACAGGTGGGGGATACGCAGTATTTT. Encoded protein: CASSSTLQVGDTQYF.

The chain's CDR3 is CASSLTSGTPGDYEQYF. Here the CDR3 DNA reads TGTGCCAGCAGCTTAACCTCCGGGACCCCTGGGGACTACGAGCAGTACTTC. V and J are TRBV7-8 and TRBJ2-7; either TRBD1 or TRBD2 may supply D (5 bases each). The CDR3 runs to 17 residues. Trimming stripped 2 bases from V and 3 bases from J, with 20 bases between. Germline-derived CDR1 and CDR2 are SGHVS and FQNEAQ.

This clonotype was counted at least ten times. The rearrangement uses TRBV7-9 and TRBJ2-5; 10 bases are shared with TRBD2. Unmatched junction bases numbered 9, after V lost 0 bases and J lost 5 bases. Germline V gene sequence: CDR1 SEHNR, CDR2 FQNEAQ (reference sequence). The CDR3 consists of 17 residues. The CDR3 loop reads CASSLAHSGGRLETQYF. The CDR3 bases are TGTGCCAGCAGCTTAGCCCATAGCGGGGGGAGGTTGGAGACCCAGTACTTC.

CDR3 loop: CASSQLGGADGNTIYF. The CDR3 DNA is TGCGCCAGCAGCCAATTGGGGGGCGCGGATGGAAACACCATATATTTT. J is TRBJ1-3 and V is TRBV4-1; tentative D call: TRBD1 (6 bases). Per the germline V gene, CDR1 is MGHRA and CDR2 is YSYEKL. V was clipped by 2 bases and J by 3 bases, with 14 bases between them. The CDR3 is 16 amino acids.

J is TRBJ2-1 and V is TRBV11-2; D remains unclear. Germline V gene sequence: CDR1 SGHAT, CDR2 FQNNGV. V gave up 4 bases and J gave up 5 bases, with 6 bases separating them. This CDR3 has 12 amino acids. DNA for the CDR3: TGTGCCAGCAGCTCGGTCCACAATGAGCAGTTCTTC. It specifies CASSSVHNEQFF.

Ten or more counts support this clonotype. The V gene is TRBV29-1, the J gene TRBJ1-2, with 11 bases aligning to TRBD1. The CDR3 covers 13 residues. CDR1 is SQVTM, CDR2 ANQGSEA, per germline. With 3 bases clipped from V and 8 bases from J, the junction kept 5 bases outside the gene matches. This CDR3 is CSVDPGQGDGYTF. The CDR3 bases are TGCAGCGTTGACCCGGGACAGGGGGACGGCTACACCTTC.

Ten or more counts support this clonotype. The chain combines TRBV21-1 with TRBJ2-2; the table gives TRBD2 as D, unverified against the DNA. TRBV21-1 is assigned pseudogene status. The CDR3 is 16 amino acids. CDR3 DNA sequence: TGTGCCAGCAGCAAAGTCCGCCTAGCGGGGACCGGGGAGCTGTTTTTT. Protein sequence: CASSKVRLAGTGELFF.

This sequence joins TRBV30 and TRBJ1-5; D unresolved. CDR3 length: 16 residues. Trimming left V 1 base short and J 0 bases short, with 13 bases between. CDR1 and CDR2 (germline): GTSNPN, SVGIG (reference sequence). The CDR3 nucleotides read TGTGCCTGGAGTGCCCCTCGTCCCCATAGCAATCAGCCCCAGCATTTT. Translating it yields CAWSAPRPHSNQPQHF.